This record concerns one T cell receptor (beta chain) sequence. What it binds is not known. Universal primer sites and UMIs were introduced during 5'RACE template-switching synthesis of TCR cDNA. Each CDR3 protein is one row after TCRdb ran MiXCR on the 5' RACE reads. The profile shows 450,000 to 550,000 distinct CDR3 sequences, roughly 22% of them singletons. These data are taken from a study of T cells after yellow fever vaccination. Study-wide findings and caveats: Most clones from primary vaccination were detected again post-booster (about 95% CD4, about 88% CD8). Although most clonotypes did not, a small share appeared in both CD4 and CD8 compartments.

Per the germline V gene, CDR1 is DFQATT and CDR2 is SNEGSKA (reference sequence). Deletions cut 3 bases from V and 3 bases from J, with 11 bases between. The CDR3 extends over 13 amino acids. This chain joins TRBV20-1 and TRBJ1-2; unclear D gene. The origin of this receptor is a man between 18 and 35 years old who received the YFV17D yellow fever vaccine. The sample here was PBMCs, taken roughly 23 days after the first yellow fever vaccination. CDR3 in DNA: TGCAGTGCTAGCAGAGGAACGGACTATGGCTACACCTTC. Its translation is CSASRGTDYGYTF.